This TCR beta chain was identified in a study of blood T cell repertoires in COVID-19 (dated by TCRdb to 2019 to 2021). A note on the overall study: Samples from collaborators originated in the United States, Italy and Spain and spanned both the acute and convalescent phases of COVID-19. Samples came from the ongoing ImmuneRACE study (first 160 participants) plus 1,254 subjects from 6 global collaborators. Where available, HLA class I and class II types were obtained from metadata supplied by the sample provider rather than from assay-based typing. The prospective study material was composed of cDNA or gDNA derived from T cells, B-cell-depleted T cells, or PBMCs. The repertoires were released in a freely available public database meant as a resource for research on the immune response to SARS-CoV-2. Sample metadata almost always included a de-identified subject ID, COVID-19 status, age in years and sex. Deeply sampled blood TCRbeta repertoires from subjects exposed to, actively infected with, or recovered from COVID-19 were included in the dataset. General study outcomes and caveats: How much clinical and demographic metadata was included differed by source and by participant, and the metadata was provided uncurated.

Participants in the prospective study were enrolled through a virtual design, were aged 18 to 89 years, and lived in fewer than 30 United States geographic areas. To assign participants to cohorts, the prospective study relied on clinical history that participants themselves reported in a screening survey and a study questionnaire. Recovered participants in ImmuneRACE Cohort 3 were defined by two consecutive negative NP/OP PCR tests, clearance by a healthcare professional, or resolution of symptoms. Mobile phlebotomists in the prospective study collected whole blood, serum and a nasopharyngeal or oropharyngeal swab from every participant. Over an approximately 2-month period, participants in the prospective study had the option of providing additional blood draws and questionnaires. Blood samples from the prospective study were shipped frozen or at room temperature prior to DNA extraction. The germline V gene (reference sequence) gives CDR1 as SGHNT and CDR2 as YYREEE. Germline trimming amounts to 0 bases on V and 6 bases on J, with 5 as the count of junction bases outside the gene matches. The CDR3 spans 15 residues, from the cysteine through the phenylalanine. Just the 45-base CDR3 DNA is kept, in frame starting at base 1.

On this clone: Its antigen is still unknown. No much larger clonotype is one base removed from it; base qualities were not supplied.

The immunoSEQ Assay, a bias-controlled multiplex PCR, was used to amplify TCRbeta CDR3 regions from genomic DNA. The original methods were these. Within the assay, amplification of reference gene primers was used to estimate how many nucleated cells each sample contained. Sequence reads were collapsed and filtered to measure the absolute abundance of every unique TCRbeta CDR3 rearrangement. Productive Simpson clonality was computed per sample as the square root of Simpson's diversity index over productive rearrangements. The clones in this table, taken by TCRdb from immuneACCESS, are in-frame only. Not every clone is retained; where verified, under half of the shortfall comes from an unresolved V gene, and the cause of the rest is unknown. The V and J calls and clone size are taken from that table; D and trimming were inferred from the DNA. The sample yields 130,000 to 150,000 clones; about 89% were counted once. Together, the top ten hold roughly 12% of the sample.

The source material was PBMCs or T cells enriched from blood (not recorded which). The receptor's source is a man between 60 and 70 years old who had recovered from COVID-19. This receptor chain uses TRBV5-4 and TRBJ1-4; 7 central bases correspond to TRBD1. The CDR3 protein sequence reads: CASSLGGGTDEKLFF. The base sequence is TGTGCCAGCAGCTTGGGAGGGGGCACTGATGAAAAACTGTTTTTT. With the rest looked up from the reference TRBV5-4 and TRBJ1-4 genes rather than sequenced, the full variable domain is ETGVTQSPTHLIKTRGQQVTLRCSSQSGHNTVSWYQQALGQGPQFIFQYYREEENGRGNFPPRFSGLQFPNYSSELNVNALELDDSALYLCASSLGGGTDEKLFFGSGTQLSVL.